Below, 32 T cell receptor beta chains from the same sample are listed, as sequenced in a study of cytomegalovirus exposure and HLA in healthy donors. PCR amplification relied on 60 Vbeta primers (plus 13 Jbeta primers). Produced via immunoSEQ multiplex PCR; TCRdb's table is partial and in-frame only. The sample contains around 170,000 clones, roughly 80% of which appear only once. The sequenced sample consisted of PBMCs. Every receptor here comes from a boy aged 2 to 9 in good health and CMV-seronegative.

The chain carries TRBV13 and TRBJ2-7, with TRBD2 identical over 11 bases. The J segment lost 2 bases and the V segment lost 5 bases, leaving 5 bases of the junction unmatched. The CDR3 is 15 amino acids. CDR1 and CDR2 from the germline V gene are PRHDT and FYEKMQ (reference sequence). CDR3 DNA sequence: TGTGCCAGCAGCCCCGGGACTAGCGGACCCTACGAGCAGTACTTC. As protein: CASSPGTSGPYEQYF.

The chain has TRBV14 and TRBJ1-1; 8 bases fit TRBD1. The CDR3 has 13 residues. Trimming removed 4 bases from V and 10 bases from J; junction bases left unmatched: 8. Per germline, CDR1 SGHDN and CDR2 FVKESK. The CDR3: CASSPGQGGVAFF. DNA for the CDR3: TGTGCCAGCAGCCCAGGACAGGGAGGGGTAGCTTTCTTT.

The chain has TRBV6-6 and TRBJ1-3; TRBD1 matches 8 bases. CDR1 and CDR2 from the germline V gene are MNHNY and SVGAGI (reference sequence). There are 14 residues in the CDR3. Losses at the gene ends were 0 bases for V and 7 bases for J; bases not matched to a gene: 2. CDR3 sequence (DNA): TGTGCCAGCAGTTACTCGGACAGGGTGAACACCATATATTTT. Its protein is CASSYSDRVNTIYF.

This chain uses TRBV4-1 with TRBJ1-5; no clear D gene. CDR1 and CDR2 (germline): MGHRA, YSYEKL. V was cut by 2 bases and J by 5 bases, with 7 bases left in between. CDR3 size: 13 residues. CDR3 coding DNA: TGCGCCAGCAGCCAAACCCGAGATCAGCCCCAGCATTTT. Translating gives CASSQTRDQPQHF.

This clone was seen once. V gene TRBV6-6 combines with J gene TRBJ2-7, with a weak D call TRBD1 (6 bases). The CDR3 loop spans 14 amino acids. The V end lost 5 bases, the J end lost 2 bases, and 13 bases lay between the germline ends. CDR1 is MNHNY, CDR2 SVGAGI, per germline (reference sequence). The CDR3 loop is CASSLDSLTYEQYF. CDR3 DNA sequence: TGTGCCAGCAGTCTGGACAGTTTAACCTACGAGCAGTACTTC.

The V call is TRBV4-1, the J call TRBJ1-2, with D unclear. V lost 2 bases, J lost 1 base, and 5 bases lay in between. Germline CDR1 is MGHRA and CDR2 is YSYEKL. This CDR3 has 13 residues. The CDR3 coding sequence is TGCGCCAGCAGCCAACAGATTAACTATGGCTACACCTTC. The encoded protein is CASSQQINYGYTF.

This clone occurred once. The chain is built from TRBV7-9 and TRBJ1-2; D gene ambiguous. Per the germline V gene, CDR1 is SEHNR and CDR2 is FQNEAQ (reference sequence). This CDR3 comprises 13 residues. Trimming took 5 bases from V and 8 from J, leaving 15 bases between them. The CDR3 spells CASSPPGRRGYTF. In nucleotides, the CDR3 is TGTGCCAGCAGCCCCCCGGGCAGGAGGGGCTACACCTTC.

The table lists this clone with a few counts. The CDR3 coding sequence is TGTGCCAGCAGGGAGACAGGGGCCGGGGAAAAACTGTTTTTT. Its translation: CASRETGAGEKLFF. V gene TRBV25-1 combines with J gene TRBJ1-4, with TRBD1 matching 8 bases. This CDR3 spans 14 amino acids. Looked up from germline, CDR1 is MGHDK and CDR2 is SYGVNS. V shed 6 bases and J 8 bases; nucleotides not matched to a gene: 8.

The chain carries TRBV6-6 and TRBJ1-5; D might be TRBD1 (6 bases). CDR1 is MNHNY, CDR2 SVGAGI, per germline (reference sequence). The CDR3 contains 14 residues. V was shortened by 4 bases and J by 5 bases, with 12 bases between the two germline ends. As DNA, the CDR3 is TGTGCCAGCAGTTTACAGGGAGGGTATCAGCCCCAGCATTTT. Amino acids: CASSLQGGYQPQHF.

The chain recombines TRBV18 with TRBJ2-7; unclear D gene. This CDR3 has 13 residues. The V and J ends lost 4 bases and 3 bases respectively, with 10 bases between them. Germline loops: CDR1 KGHSH, CDR2 LQKENI. CDR3 DNA sequence: TGTGCCAGCTCACTCGAATCAGACTACGAGCAGTACTTC. As protein: CASSLESDYEQYF.

This chain connects TRBV6-1 to TRBJ2-5, with D maybe TRBD1 (5 bases). The CDR3 has 12 residues. V was pared by 4 bases and J by 5 bases, with 8 bases between. Germline lookup yields CDR1 MNHNS and CDR2 SASEGT. This CDR3 reads CASSARVETQYF. DNA for the CDR3: TGTGCCAGCAGTGCCAGGGTTGAGACCCAGTACTTC.

Notes on this clone: Other DNA sequences in this sample translate to the same CDR3. The chain combines TRBV19 with TRBJ1-1, with 7 bases lining up with TRBD1. Germline CDR1 and CDR2: LNHDA and SQIVND (reference sequence). Trimming took 3 bases from V and 1 from J; bases not matched to a gene: 2. The CDR3 contains 14 residues. This CDR3 is CASSIGTANTEAFF. The CDR3 DNA is TGTGCCAGTAGTATTGGGACAGCGAACACTGAAGCTTTCTTT. Looking up the rest from reference TRBV19 and TRBJ1-1 gives the full variable domain: DGGITQSPKYLFRKEGQNVTLSCEQNLNHDAMYWYRQDPGQGLRLIYYSQIVNDFQKGDIAEGYSVSREKKESFPLTVTSAQKNPTAFYLCASSIGTANTEAFFGQGTRLTVV.

This clone was seen more than once but under ten times. This chain connects TRBV6-5 to TRBJ1-5; tentatively, D is TRBD1 (6 bases). V was cut by 8 bases and J by 6 bases, with 14 bases left in between. Germline CDR1 reads MNHEY; CDR2 reads SVGAGI. This CDR3 has 13 amino acids. The CDR3 here is CASAWGLGQPQHF. The CDR3 bases are TGTGCCAGCGCGTGGGGGCTCGGTCAGCCCCAGCATTTT.

The gene calls are TRBV6-1 and TRBJ1-3; D not resolved. The CDR3 consists of 13 residues. From germline, CDR1 is MNHNS and CDR2 SASEGT. Trimming shortened V by 7 bases and J by 0 bases, and 7 bases separated the two germline ends. The CDR3 nucleotides read TGTGCCAGCATGAAGCTCTCTGGAAACACCATATATTTT. Protein sequence: CASMKLSGNTIYF.

The genes are TRBV12-5 and TRBJ2-5; 8 bases are a match to TRBD1. The germline V gene encodes CDR1 LGHNT and CDR2 FRNRAP. This CDR3 contains 14 residues. V shed 5 bases, J shed 2 bases, and the junction held 4 bases outside the gene matches. CDR3: CASGAGTGQETQYF. Written as DNA, the CDR3 is TGTGCTAGTGGTGCAGGGACAGGTCAAGAGACCCAGTACTTC.

This clone was seen just once. The chain uses TRBV4-1 and TRBJ2-1; 10 bases align to TRBD2. The V and J ends lost 1 base and 2 bases, in that order; junction bases with no gene match: 11. From germline, CDR1 is MGHRA and CDR2 YSYEKL. The CDR3 covers 19 residues. CDR3 loop: CASSQGSASGSTTYNEQFF. DNA for the CDR3: TGCGCCAGCAGCCAAGGGTCGGCTAGCGGGAGTACAACCTACAATGAGCAGTTCTTC.

This sequence joins TRBV5-1 and TRBJ2-7, with TRBD2 as a possible D gene (6 bases). Germline CDR1 is SGHRS and CDR2 is YFSETQ. The CDR3 extends over 13 amino acids. Trimming took 2 bases from V and 0 from J, leaving 6 bases between them. The CDR3 loop is CASSFGSSYEQYF. In DNA, the CDR3 is TGCGCCAGCAGCTTCGGGAGCTCCTACGAGCAGTACTTC.

This chain connects TRBV15 to TRBJ2-1; 9 bases align to TRBD1. Trimming cost V 5 bases and J 6 bases; bases outside gene matches: 8. Germline V gene data show CDR1 as LNHNV and CDR2 as YYDKDF (reference sequence). The CDR3 extends over 15 amino acids. The CDR3 DNA sequence: TGTGCCACCAGCGGAAGGACAGGGGACTCCAATGAGCAGTTCTTC. This translates into CATSGRTGDSNEQFF.

The rearrangement joins TRBV2 to TRBJ2-5, with a tentative D call TRBD2 (5 bases). Trimming pared 6 bases from V and 4 bases from J, leaving 12 bases between. Germline V gene sequence: CDR1 SNHLY, CDR2 FYNNEI. This CDR3 is 13 amino acids long. CDR3 sequence: CASSPEGGETQYF. For the CDR3, the DNA is TGTGCCAGCAGCCCGGAAGGAGGAGAGACCCAGTACTTC. The variable domain in full, completed from reference TRBV2 and TRBJ2-5, reads EPEVTQTPSHQVTQMGQEVILRCVPISNHLYFYWYRQILGQKVEFLVSFYNNEISEKSEIFDDQFSVERPDGSNFTLKIRSTKLEDSAMYFCASSPEGGETQYFGPGTRLLVL.

The chain joins TRBV28 to TRBJ1-2; 10 bases are shared with TRBD1. Trimming cost V 3 bases and J 2 bases; bases outside gene matches: 3. The CDR3 has 15 residues. CDR1 and CDR2 from the germline V gene are MDHEN and SYDVKM. The CDR3 here is CASSFVTGGNYGYTF. The CDR3, as DNA: TGTGCCAGCAGTTTCGTGACAGGGGGCAACTATGGCTACACCTTC.

The rearrangement links TRBV27 to TRBJ2-1; weak D call: TRBD2 (6 bases). The CDR3 covers 15 residues. Trimming removed 5 bases at V and 0 bases at J, with 11 bases between. Per the germline V gene, CDR1 is MNHEY and CDR2 is SMNVEV (reference sequence). CDR3 sequence: CASSRGVSSYNEQFF. In DNA, the CDR3 is TGTGCCAGCAGTCGCGGGGTTAGCTCCTACAATGAGCAGTTCTTC.

This chain links TRBV19 with TRBJ2-6; possible D gene TRBD2, 6 bases. V gave up 2 bases and J gave up 4 bases, with 12 bases separating them. The germline gives CDR1 LNHDA, CDR2 SQIVND (reference sequence). The CDR3 is 16 amino acids. CDR3 region: CASSIKREAGANVLTF. For the CDR3, the DNA is TGTGCCAGTAGTATAAAGAGGGAGGCAGGGGCCAACGTCCTGACTTTC.

This clone was seen only a few times. Other DNA variants within this sample encode the same CDR3. V gene TRBV5-4 combines with J gene TRBJ2-1, with 9 bases fitting TRBD2. The germline V gene encodes CDR1 SGHNT and CDR2 YYREEE (reference sequence). This CDR3 region has 15 residues. The ends lost 2 bases at V and 4 bases at J; junction bases unmatched: 4. The CDR3 protein is CASSLDSGSYNEQFF. CDR3 coding DNA: TGTGCCAGCAGCTTAGATAGCGGGAGTTACAATGAGCAGTTCTTC.

This clone was seen once. The chain joins TRBV11-2 to TRBJ1-1, with 8 positions matching TRBD1. The CDR3 has 13 amino acids. Looked up from germline, CDR1 is SGHAT and CDR2 is FQNNGV. Trimming removed 4 bases from V and 4 bases from J; junction bases left unmatched: 2. CDR3 DNA sequence: TGTGCCAGCAGCTCCGACAGGGGCACTGAAGCTTTCTTT. It codes for CASSSDRGTEAFF.

The chain uses TRBV5-4 and TRBJ2-7; tentatively, D is TRBD2 (5 bases). The CDR3 covers 15 residues. Trimming stripped 4 bases from V and 3 bases from J, with 17 bases between. The germline CDR1 and CDR2 sequences are SGHNT and YYREEE (reference sequence). The CDR3 nucleotides are TGTGCCAGCAGCCCCGGGATAATTAGGGACTACGAGCAGTACTTC. Translating gives CASSPGIIRDYEQYF.

The rearrangement uses TRBV15 and TRBJ2-5; D perhaps matches TRBD1 (5 bases). The CDR3 runs to 15 residues. Germline CDR1 is LNHNV and CDR2 is YYDKDF (reference sequence). V was cut by 0 bases and J by 1 base, with 9 bases left in between. The CDR3 here is CATSRDSTVQETQYF. CDR3 DNA sequence: TGTGCCACCAGCAGAGATTCGACAGTCCAAGAGACCCAGTACTTC.

This chain uses TRBV27 with TRBJ1-5; D is perhaps TRBD1 (5 bases). The CDR3 covers 16 residues. V lost 0 bases and J 0 bases, leaving 9 bases between the germline ends. Germline loops: CDR1 MNHEY, CDR2 SMNVEV (reference sequence). The CDR3 loop reads CASSLSGGDSNQPQHF. The CDR3 coding sequence is TGTGCCAGCAGTTTATCGGGGGGAGATAGCAATCAGCCCCAGCATTTT.

V and J are TRBV6-5 and TRBJ2-7, with TRBD2 matching over 9 bases. Germline-derived CDR1 and CDR2 are MNHEY and SVGAGI. V lost 6 bases to trimming and J lost 0 bases; unmatched junction nucleotides: 6. The CDR3 is 15 residues long. CDR3: CASSQGLAASYEQYF. In DNA form, the CDR3 reads TGTGCCAGCAGCCAGGGACTAGCAGCCTCCTACGAGCAGTACTTC.

This clone turned up a few times. This chain connects TRBV19 to TRBJ1-4, with TRBD1 as a possible D gene (6 bases). The CDR3 has 14 residues. Germline V gene sequence: CDR1 LNHDA, CDR2 SQIVND (reference sequence). V gave up 6 bases and J gave up 3 bases, with 11 bases separating them. The CDR3 nucleotides read TGTGCCAGTAGAACAGGGCCGGCTAATGAAAAACTGTTTTTT. Translated, it gives CASRTGPANEKLFF.

This clone has a single count. This chain connects TRBV5-4 to TRBJ2-1, with 7 bases matching TRBD2. V lost 0 bases to trimming and J lost 4 bases; unmatched junction nucleotides: 4. This CDR3 spans 15 amino acids. Germline V lookup: CDR1 SGHNT, CDR2 YYREEE (reference sequence). The CDR3 loop is CASSLGGGAYNEQFF. CDR3 sequence (DNA): TGTGCCAGCAGCTTGGGGGGAGGGGCATACAATGAGCAGTTCTTC.

The CDR3 coding sequence is TGTGCCACCAGCGGGACTTCTAGAGTTAGCACAGATACGCAGTATTTT. Amino acids: CATSGTSRVSTDTQYF. This chain links TRBV15 with TRBJ2-3; possibly TRBD2 for D (6 bases). Germline loops: CDR1 LNHNV, CDR2 YYDKDF (reference sequence). The CDR3 spans 16 residues. Between the trimmed V and J ends, which lost 5 bases and 0 bases, there was a span of 15 bases.

This chain connects TRBV9 to TRBJ2-5; possibly TRBD1 for D (7 bases). The CDR3 is 14 amino acids. Trimming pared 4 bases from V and 5 bases from J, leaving 15 bases between. The V gene's germline CDR1 is SGDLS and CDR2 YYNGEE. CDR3 protein: CASSPMTGRETQYF. The DNA for the CDR3 is TGTGCCAGCAGCCCAATGACAGGGAGGGAGACCCAGTACTTC. The complete variable domain, with remaining parts taken from reference TRBV9 and TRBJ2-5, reads DSGVTQTPKHLITATGQRVTLRCSPRSGDLSVYWYQQSLDQGLQFLIQYYNGEERAKGNILERFSAQQFPDLHSELNLSSLELGDSALYFCASSPMTGRETQYFGPGTRLLVL.